The 29 T cell receptor beta chains reported below all come from one sample, sequenced in a study of cytomegalovirus exposure and HLA in healthy donors. The PCR made use of 60 Vbeta and 13 Jbeta primers. TCRdb keeps only in-frame clones here, not all; method: immunoSEQ multiplex PCR. The sample comprises about 190,000 clones, more than 60% of which are singletons, and approximately 2% rests with the top ten. Sequencing was performed on PBMCs. These receptors were collected from a woman in her thirties in good health and CMV-seropositive.

CDR3 sequence reads: CASSGGGDTQYF. CDR3 nucleotide sequence: TGTGCCAGCAGTGGTGGAGGAGATACGCAGTATTTT. The chain recombines TRBV25-1 with TRBJ2-3; D may be TRBD2 (5 bases). Trimming stripped 4 bases from V and 5 bases from J, with 7 bases between. Germline V gene sequence: CDR1 MGHDK, CDR2 SYGVNS. This CDR3 comprises 12 residues.

This rearrangement joins TRBV18 to TRBJ2-2; 9 nucleotides agree with TRBD1. The trim removed 2 bases at V and 3 bases at J, leaving 4 bases unmatched. CDR1 is KGHSH and CDR2 is LQKENI in the germline V gene. The CDR3 runs to 16 residues. The CDR3 here is CASSPRTGVDTGELFF. The CDR3 DNA reads TGTGCCAGCTCACCAAGGACAGGGGTGGACACCGGGGAGCTGTTTTTT.

For this clone: The junction departs from the called germline gene at one end, perhaps through a read error. The sample contains more than one DNA sequence encoding this CDR3. The CDR3 reads CASSLSPGVYGYTF. The CDR3, as DNA: TGCGCCAGCAGTTTATCACCAGGGGTCTATGGCTACACCTTC. This chain connects TRBV27 to TRBJ1-2; the D gene is possibly TRBD1 (6 bases). Germline CDR1 MNHEY, CDR2 SMNVEV (reference sequence). CDR3 size: 14 residues.

This clone was counted once. The rearrangement links TRBV5-4 to TRBJ2-7, with D perhaps matching TRBD2 (5 bases). Germline loops: CDR1 SGHNT, CDR2 YYREEE (reference sequence). CDR3 size: 14 residues. The V gene lost 4 bases and the J gene lost 6 bases, with 17 bases spanning the gap. Here the CDR3 DNA reads TGTGCCAGCAGCCCAAGGACTGACGGGCTCGAGCAGTACTTC. Protein sequence: CASSPRTDGLEQYF.

V is TRBV27 and J is TRBJ2-6, with 9 bases matching TRBD1. Looked up from germline, CDR1 is MNHEY and CDR2 is SMNVEV (reference sequence). This CDR3 spans 18 amino acids. Losses at the gene ends were 5 bases for V and 2 bases for J; bases not matched to a gene: 10. For the CDR3, the DNA is TGTGCCAGCAGTCCCCCGGGACAGGGTACTGCTGGGGCCAACGTCCTGACTTTC. Translation gives CASSPPGQGTAGANVLTF. The entire variable domain, with the rest obtained from reference TRBV27 and TRBJ2-6, is as follows: EAQVTQNPRYLITVTGKKLTVTCSQNMNHEYMSWYRQDPGLGLRQIYYSMNVEVTDKGDVPEGYKVSRKEKRNFPLILESPSPNQTSLYFCASSPPGQGTAGANVLTFGAGSRLTVL.

The rearrangement uses TRBV30 and TRBJ1-6; possible D gene TRBD1, 5 bases. CDR1 GTSNPN and CDR2 SVGIG come from the germline V gene (reference sequence). V lost 4 bases, J lost 1 base, and 14 bases lay in between. The CDR3 is 16 residues long. In DNA form, the CDR3 reads TGTGCCTGGATGGAGCAGGGAAGGTCCTATAATTCACCCCTCCACTTT. Protein: CAWMEQGRSYNSPLHF.

A few counts support this clone. The J gene is TRBJ2-3, the V gene TRBV10-2; 10 bases line up with TRBD2. The CDR3 totals 17 residues. V lost 5 bases and J lost 0; bases outside the gene matches: 8. From germline, CDR1 is WSHSY and CDR2 SAAADI. CDR3 loop: CASSYSSGGPSTDTQYF. The CDR3 coding sequence is TGCGCCAGCAGTTACAGTAGCGGGGGGCCTAGCACAGATACGCAGTATTTT.

The CDR3 is CASSSSGGGSWNEQFF. CDR3 in DNA: TGTGCCAGCAGCTCTAGCGGGGGGGGGTCTTGGAATGAGCAGTTCTTC. The V call is TRBV13, the J call TRBJ2-1, with 12 bases fitting TRBD2. Germline V gene sequence: CDR1 PRHDT, CDR2 FYEKMQ (reference sequence). V lost 4 bases to trimming and J lost 7 bases; unmatched junction nucleotides: 8. This CDR3 has 16 amino acids.

The V gene is TRBV15, the J gene TRBJ2-2; a possible D gene is TRBD2 (5 bases). Germline loops: CDR1 LNHNV, CDR2 YYDKDF (reference sequence). V lost 0 bases and J lost 4, with 15 bases in between. The CDR3 extends over 17 amino acids. CDR3 in DNA: TGTGCCACCAGCAGAGATGACCGGGATTGGGTCACCGGGGAGCTGTTTTTT. Residues: CATSRDDRDWVTGELFF.

The genes are TRBV7-2 and TRBJ2-3; D gene unclear. The CDR3 totals 14 residues. The V end lost 0 bases, the J end lost 3 bases, and 7 bases lay between the germline ends. Per the germline V gene, CDR1 is SGHTA and CDR2 is FQGNSA. CDR3 protein: CASSLARLTDTQYF. The CDR3 DNA reads TGTGCCAGCAGCTTAGCGCGCCTGACAGATACGCAGTATTTT.

The chain couples TRBV28 to TRBJ2-7; 8 bases agree with TRBD1. Germline V lookup: CDR1 MDHEN, CDR2 SYDVKM. The CDR3 extends over 15 amino acids. V shed 5 bases and J 1 base; nucleotides not matched to a gene: 7. The CDR3 protein is CASSTSGQGSYEQYF. For the CDR3, the DNA is TGTGCCAGCAGTACCTCCGGACAGGGTTCCTACGAGCAGTACTTC.

This clone has just one count. The chain couples TRBV5-1 to TRBJ2-4; 8 bases agree with TRBD2. The length of the CDR3 is 16 residues. V shed 3 bases and J 6 bases; nucleotides not matched to a gene: 11. CDR1 and CDR2 (germline): SGHRS, YFSETQ. The CDR3 DNA follows: TGCGCCAGCAGCTCCCTAGGAGCGGGGGAATCAAACATTCAGTACTTC. Translating gives CASSSLGAGESNIQYF.

This clone showed up just a few times. The chain recombines TRBV5-8 with TRBJ2-7; D perhaps matches TRBD1 (6 bases). Looked up from germline, CDR1 is SGHTS and CDR2 is YDEGEE. The V end was cut by 3 bases, the J end by 5 bases, with 18 bases between. The CDR3 sequence is 15 residues long. CDR3 DNA sequence: TGTGCCAGCAGCTCCCGAACAGGGTGGGTTGACGAGCAGTACTTC. It translates to CASSSRTGWVDEQYF.

The V gene is TRBV19, the J gene TRBJ1-4, with 8 nucleotides matching TRBD1. The CDR3 contains 14 residues. Germline V CDR1 and CDR2: LNHDA, SQIVND (reference sequence). V lost 6 bases to trimming and J lost 7 bases; unmatched junction nucleotides: 7. In DNA form, the CDR3 reads TGTGCCAGTAGCGATCAGGGGGCAGGTGAAAAACTGTTTTTT. Translated, it gives CASSDQGAGEKLFF.

The chain uses TRBV6-5 and TRBJ1-2; D gene ambiguous. Between the trimmed V and J ends, which lost 0 bases and 7 bases, there was a span of 9 bases. Germline V lookup: CDR1 MNHEY, CDR2 SVGAGI. The CDR3 sequence is 13 residues long. The CDR3 sequence: CASSYSRAGGYTF. CDR3 in DNA: TGTGCCAGCAGTTACTCCCGGGCGGGTGGCTACACCTTC.

This rearrangement joins TRBV2 to TRBJ2-3; 7 bases map to TRBD2. The CDR3 is 15 residues long. J was trimmed by 7 bases and V by 11 bases; bases with no gene match: 18. Per germline, CDR1 SNHLY and CDR2 FYNNEI. CDR3 loop: CAGPRKTSQANTQYF. The CDR3 DNA follows: TGTGCCGGTCCACGAAAGACTAGCCAGGCAAATACGCAGTATTTT.

This sequence joins TRBV2 and TRBJ1-4, with a weak D call TRBD1 (6 bases). The CDR3 length is 15 residues. V lost 6 bases and J 0 bases, leaving 11 bases between the germline ends. Germline CDR1 reads SNHLY; CDR2 reads FYNNEI. The CDR3 is CASRGQGATNEKLFF. In DNA, the CDR3 is TGTGCCAGCAGGGGACAAGGGGCAACTAATGAAAAACTGTTTTTT.

The chain carries TRBV15 and TRBJ2-5; D is unclear. Trimming left V 0 bases short and J 5 bases short, with 7 bases between. The CDR3 contains 13 residues. Germline CDR1 is LNHNV and CDR2 is YYDKDF (reference sequence). This CDR3 is CATSRDRRETQYF. As DNA, the CDR3 is TGTGCCACCAGCAGAGATAGGCGGGAGACCCAGTACTTC.

The V gene is TRBV11-2, the J gene TRBJ1-3; D possibly corresponds to TRBD1 (5 bases). Germline loops: CDR1 SGHAT, CDR2 FQNNGV. V lost 1 base to trimming and J lost 0 bases, with 10 bases between them. The CDR3 covers 16 residues. The CDR3 spells CASSLAPGYSGNTIYF. The CDR3 bases are TGTGCCAGCAGCTTAGCCCCAGGGTACTCTGGAAACACCATATATTTT.

This chain links TRBV7-8 with TRBJ2-5; 8 bases fit TRBD1. J lost 4 bases, V lost 5 bases, and 6 bases had no gene match. The germline V gene encodes CDR1 SGHVS and CDR2 FQNEAQ. The CDR3 is 14 amino acids. CDR3 sequence reads: CASSPRDRRETQYF. The CDR3 nucleotides read TGTGCCAGCAGCCCCCGGGACAGGCGAGAGACCCAGTACTTC.

This clone has just a few counts. The J gene is TRBJ1-2, the V gene TRBV6-6, with 7 bases lining up with TRBD1. V trimming: 5 bases; J trimming: 2 bases; junction bases outside the gene matches: 5. The CDR3 consists of 14 residues. CDR1 is MNHNY and CDR2 is SVGAGI in the germline V gene (reference sequence). The CDR3 protein is CASSVLTGNYGYTF. CDR3 in DNA: TGTGCCAGCAGTGTTTTGACAGGGAACTATGGCTACACCTTC.

This chain uses TRBV30 with TRBJ2-1, with D possibly matching TRBD1 (6 bases). Germline V CDR1 and CDR2: GTSNPN, SVGIG (reference sequence). Deletions cut 5 bases from V and 0 bases from J, with 14 bases between. The CDR3 consists of 15 residues. The CDR3 here is CAWDRSPYSYNEQFF. As DNA, the CDR3 is TGTGCCTGGGACAGGTCCCCCTACTCCTACAATGAGCAGTTCTTC.

V is TRBV18 and J is TRBJ1-6; 7 positions agree with TRBD1. CDR3 length: 15 amino acids. Trimming took 2 bases from V and 8 from J; bases not matched to a gene: 6. The V gene's germline CDR1 is KGHSH and CDR2 LQKENI. CDR3 nucleotide sequence: TGTGCCAGCTCACCAGACAGGGACCAAGATTCACCCCTCCACTTT. Protein sequence: CASSPDRDQDSPLHF.

This rearrangement joins TRBV18 to TRBJ2-1, with D possibly matching TRBD1 (5 bases). The CDR3 has 14 amino acids. From germline, CDR1 is KGHSH and CDR2 LQKENI. The ends were cut back, 2 bases at V and 4 bases at J, with 9 bases in the middle. This CDR3 reads CASSPFRDYNEQFF. Here the CDR3 DNA reads TGTGCCAGCTCACCATTCAGGGATTACAATGAGCAGTTCTTC.

The V and J genes are TRBV6-6 and TRBJ1-5; D is possibly TRBD1 (5 bases). This CDR3 comprises 14 residues. Trimming pared 0 bases from V and 7 bases from J, leaving 10 bases between. CDR1 and CDR2 from the germline V gene are MNHNY and SVGAGI (reference sequence). CDR3 coding DNA: TGTGCCAGCAGTTACTCAGGGGAGGGACAGCCCCAGCATTTT. Translation gives CASSYSGEGQPQHF.

The chain recombines TRBV7-2 with TRBJ1-2, with a tentative D call TRBD1 (5 bases). The CDR3 is 13 amino acids. The V gene's germline CDR1 is SGHTA and CDR2 FQGNSA. V lost 4 bases to trimming and J lost 6 bases, with 12 bases between them. The CDR3 coding sequence is TGTGCCAGCAGCTCTGGGCAGGGAAATGGCTACACCTTC. Protein product: CASSSGQGNGYTF.

The chain couples TRBV6-1 to TRBJ1-6; maybe TRBD1 (5 bases). CDR1 and CDR2 from the germline V gene are MNHNS and SASEGT. V gave up 4 bases and J gave up 1 base, with 8 bases separating them. The CDR3 contains 15 residues. In nucleotides, the CDR3 is TGTGCCAGCAGTGGGGGCCTATCCTATAATTCACCCCTCCACTTT. Translation gives CASSGGLSYNSPLHF.

This clone was seen more than once but under ten times. The chain joins TRBV6-6 to TRBJ1-1; a weak D match, TRBD1 (6 bases). The V gene's germline CDR1 is MNHNY and CDR2 SVGAGI (reference sequence). This CDR3 spans 15 amino acids. Deletions cut 5 bases from V and 2 bases from J, with 15 bases between. The CDR3 region is CASSAYRATNTEAFF. CDR3 nucleotide sequence: TGTGCCAGCAGTGCCTACAGGGCAACCAACACTGAAGCTTTCTTT.

Only one count was recorded for this clone. This chain connects TRBV6-6 to TRBJ2-5; 8 nucleotides line up with TRBD1. Germline lookup yields CDR1 MNHNY and CDR2 SVGAGI (reference sequence). This CDR3 is 14 amino acids long. J lost 2 bases, V lost 6 bases, and 5 bases had no gene match. CDR3 sequence (DNA): TGTGCCAGCAGACAGGGGGGAGAGCAAGAGACCCAGTACTTC. It encodes CASRQGGEQETQYF.